The clone carrying this TCR beta chain is termed medium-sized. The record originates from a study of patients and donors after allogeneic stem cell transplantation. The CDR3 consists of 12 residues. Trimming at V came to 4 bases and at J to 2 bases, leaving 2 bases not matched to a gene. Germline V gene lookup returns CDR1 SQVTM and CDR2 ANQGSEA. TCRdb reprocessed the RT-PCR reads via MiXCR and lists one record per CDR3 protein. Of about 8,800 distinct CDR3 sequences in the sample, around 4.1% were seen once. The receptor was derived from a human donor who was either an allogeneic HSCT recipient or a stem cell or donor lymphocyte infusion donor (not recorded which). It is not recorded whose cells these are; they may come from a transplant donor. Source material: blood, either unsorted or a sorted T cell fraction (not recorded which). The J gene is TRBJ2-7, the V gene TRBV29-1, with 7 bases identical to TRBD1. The CDR3 is CSVGDRAYEQYF. The CDR3 nucleotides are TGCAGCGTTGGCGACAGGGCCTACGAGCAGTACTTC.